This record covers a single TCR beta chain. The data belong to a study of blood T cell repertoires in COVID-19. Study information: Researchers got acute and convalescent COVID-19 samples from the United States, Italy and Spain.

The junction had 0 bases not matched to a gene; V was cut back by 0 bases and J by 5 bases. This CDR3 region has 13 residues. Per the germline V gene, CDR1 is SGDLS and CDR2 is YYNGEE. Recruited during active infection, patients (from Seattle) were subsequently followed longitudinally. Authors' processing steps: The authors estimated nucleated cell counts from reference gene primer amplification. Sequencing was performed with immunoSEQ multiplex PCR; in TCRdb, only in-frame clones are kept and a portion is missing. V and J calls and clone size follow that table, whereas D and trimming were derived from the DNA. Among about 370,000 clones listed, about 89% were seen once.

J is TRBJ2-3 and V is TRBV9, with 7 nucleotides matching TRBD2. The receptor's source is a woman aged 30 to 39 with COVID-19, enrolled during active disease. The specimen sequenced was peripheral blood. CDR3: CASSVGEGDTQYF. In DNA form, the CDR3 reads TGTGCCAGCAGCGTAGGGGAGGGAGATACGCAGTATTTT. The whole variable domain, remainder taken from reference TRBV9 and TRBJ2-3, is DSGVTQTPKHLITATGQRVTLRCSPRSGDLSVYWYQQSLDQGLQFLIQYYNGEERAKGNILERFSAQQFPDLHSELNLSSLELGDSALYFCASSVGEGDTQYFGPGTRLTVL.